The rows below give T cell receptor beta chains drawn from one sample of a study of siplizumab effects on memory and regulatory T cells. The table came from immunoSEQ multiplex PCR; TCRdb's copy has only in-frame clones and leaves some out. The sample includes about 82,000 clones, about 87% seen only once; the top ten take about 1.4%. Source material: Tregs sorted from blood. These receptors were obtained from a human donor in good health. Both conserved end residues are part of each CDR3. The order of the fields is D gene, V gene, J gene, clone size, CDR3 DNA, CDR3 protein. A D gene is named only where the DNA matches it firmly. Size is stated for part of the rows, as once, few or many counts, or as a class when the clone is expanded.

>NA|TRBV27|TRBJ2-7|NA
TGTGCCAGCAGTATGGACGGAGGAGTCTACGAGCAGTACTTC
CASSMDGGVYEQYF
>NA|TRBV4-2|TRBJ1-6|NA
TGTGCCAGCAGCGATCGGACAGAAACGAATTCACCCCTCCACTTT
CASSDRTETNSPLHF
>TRBD1|TRBV19|TRBJ2-2|NA
TGTGCCAGTAGTTTTCGGACAGGCGCGAACACCGGGGAGCTGTTTTTT
CASSFRTGANTGELFF
>NA|TRBV10-2|TRBJ1-1|NA
TGCGCCAGCAGTGATCCCAGCCGGCCTGAAGCTTTCTTT
CASSDPSRPEAFF
>NA|TRBV4-1|TRBJ1-2|NA
TGCGCCAGCAGCCCCAGTGGGCAGGGGTGGTATGGCTACACCTTC
CASSPSGQGWYGYTF
>NA|TRBV19|TRBJ1-5|NA
TGTGCCAGTAGTGTAGGGGATTCATGGCCCCAGCATTTT
CASSVGDSWPQHF
>NA|TRBV27|TRBJ2-3|NA
TGTGCCAGCACCCAGACAGGAAGTCCTGATACGCAGTATTTT
CASTQTGSPDTQYF
>TRBD1|TRBV7-6|TRBJ1-6|NA
TGTGCCAGCAGCCCGACAGGGGGAAATTCACCCCTCCACTTT
CASSPTGGNSPLHF
>NA|TRBV7-9|TRBJ1-5|NA
TGTGCCAGCAGCTTAGCGGGGGTCGCTGGCAATCAGCCCCAGCATTTT
CASSLAGVAGNQPQHF
>TRBD2|TRBV5-1|TRBJ2-1|NA
TGCGCCAGCAGCTTGTTGCGGGGGGGCATTGATGAGCAGTTCTTC
CASSLLRGGIDEQFF
>NA|TRBV6-1|TRBJ1-5|once
TGTGCCAGCAGAGGACGGAGCAATCAGCCCCAGCATTTT
CASRGRSNQPQHF
>NA|TRBV7-9|TRBJ2-2|NA
TGTGCCAACGCGCCTAACACCGGGGAGCTGTTTTTT
CANAPNTGELFF
>NA|TRBV5-1|TRBJ2-1|few
TGCGCCAGCAGCCACGATCCCGACAGGGAGCAGTTCTTC
CASSHDPDREQFF
>NA|TRBV19|TRBJ1-6|NA
TGTGCCAGTAGTTTGAGGGGGGGGCTTAATTCACCCCTCCACTTT
CASSLRGGLNSPLHF
>TRBD1|TRBV19|TRBJ1-5|NA
TGTGCCAGTAGTATAGGTAGACAGGGGAGCAATCAGCCCCAGCATTTT
CASSIGRQGSNQPQHF
>NA|TRBV21-1|TRBJ1-2|NA
TGTGCCAGCAGCGGACAGAACTATGGCTACACCTTC
CASSGQNYGYTF
>NA|TRBV5-5|TRBJ1-5|NA
TGTGCCAGCGGCAGGGACAGCAATCAGCCCCAGCATTTT
CASGRDSNQPQHF
>TRBD1|TRBV30|TRBJ1-6|NA
TGTGCCTGGATCTTATCAGGGGGTGAATCACCCCTCCACTTT
CAWILSGGESPLHF